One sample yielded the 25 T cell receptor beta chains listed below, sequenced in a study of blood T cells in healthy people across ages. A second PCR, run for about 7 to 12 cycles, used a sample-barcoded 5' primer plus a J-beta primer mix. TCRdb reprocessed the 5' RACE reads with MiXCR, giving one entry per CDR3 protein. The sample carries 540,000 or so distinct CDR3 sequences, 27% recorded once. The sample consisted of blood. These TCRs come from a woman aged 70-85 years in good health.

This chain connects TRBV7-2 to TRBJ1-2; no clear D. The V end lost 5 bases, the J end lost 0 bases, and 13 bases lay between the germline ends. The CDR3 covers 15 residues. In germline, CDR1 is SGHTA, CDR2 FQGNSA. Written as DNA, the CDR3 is TGTGCCAGCAGCGCCCGGGTCGCGGCTAACTATGGCTACACCTTC. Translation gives CASSARVAANYGYTF.

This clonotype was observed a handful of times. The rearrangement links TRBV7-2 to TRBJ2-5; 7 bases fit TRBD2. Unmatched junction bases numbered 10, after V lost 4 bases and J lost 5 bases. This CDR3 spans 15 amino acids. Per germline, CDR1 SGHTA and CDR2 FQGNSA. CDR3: CASSCRNGGGETQYF. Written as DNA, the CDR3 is TGTGCCAGCAGCTGTAGAAATGGGGGAGGGGAGACCCAGTACTTC.

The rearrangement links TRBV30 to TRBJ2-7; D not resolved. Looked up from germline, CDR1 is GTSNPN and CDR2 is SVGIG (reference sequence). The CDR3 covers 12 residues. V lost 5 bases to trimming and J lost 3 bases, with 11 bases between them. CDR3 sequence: CAWQQFNYEQYF. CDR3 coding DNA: TGTGCCTGGCAGCAATTCAACTACGAGCAGTACTTC. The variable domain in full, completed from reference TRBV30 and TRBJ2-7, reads SQTIHQWPATLVQPVGSPLSLECTVEGTSNPNLYWYRQAAGRGLQLLFYSVGIGQISSEVPQNLSASRPQDRQFILSSKKLLLSDSGFYLCAWQQFNYEQYFGPGTRLTVT.

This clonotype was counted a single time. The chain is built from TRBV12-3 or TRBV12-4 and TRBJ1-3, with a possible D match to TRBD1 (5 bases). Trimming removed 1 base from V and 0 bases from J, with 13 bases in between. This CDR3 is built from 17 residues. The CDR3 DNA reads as TGTGCCAGCAGTTTAGAGCGGGGGGGTTACTCTGGAAACACCATATATTTT. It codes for CASSLERGGYSGNTIYF.

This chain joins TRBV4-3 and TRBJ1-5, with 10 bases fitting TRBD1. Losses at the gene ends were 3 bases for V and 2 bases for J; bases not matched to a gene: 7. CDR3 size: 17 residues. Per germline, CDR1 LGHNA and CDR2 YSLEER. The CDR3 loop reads CASSQQTGGGGNQPQHF. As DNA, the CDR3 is TGCGCCAGCAGCCAGCAGACAGGGGGCGGAGGCAATCAGCCCCAGCATTTT.

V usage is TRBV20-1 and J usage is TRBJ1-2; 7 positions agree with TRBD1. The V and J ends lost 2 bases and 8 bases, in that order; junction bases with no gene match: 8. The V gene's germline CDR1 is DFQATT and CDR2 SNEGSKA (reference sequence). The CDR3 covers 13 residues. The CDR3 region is CSARTGAFGGYTF. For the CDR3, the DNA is TGCAGTGCTAGAACAGGGGCGTTCGGCGGCTACACCTTC.

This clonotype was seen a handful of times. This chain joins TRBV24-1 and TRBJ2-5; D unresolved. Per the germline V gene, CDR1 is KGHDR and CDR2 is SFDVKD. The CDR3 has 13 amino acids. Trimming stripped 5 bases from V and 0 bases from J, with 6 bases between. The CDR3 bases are TGTGCCACCAGTGGAAGAAACCAAGAGACCCAGTACTTC. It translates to CATSGRNQETQYF.

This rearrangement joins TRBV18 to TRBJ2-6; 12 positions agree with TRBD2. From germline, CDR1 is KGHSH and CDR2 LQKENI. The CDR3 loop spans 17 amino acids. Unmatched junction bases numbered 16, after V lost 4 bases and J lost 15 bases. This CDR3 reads CASSRRTGLAGGQDLTF. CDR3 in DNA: TGTGCCAGCTCACGGAGAACGGGCCTAGCGGGGGGGCAAGACCTGACTTTC.

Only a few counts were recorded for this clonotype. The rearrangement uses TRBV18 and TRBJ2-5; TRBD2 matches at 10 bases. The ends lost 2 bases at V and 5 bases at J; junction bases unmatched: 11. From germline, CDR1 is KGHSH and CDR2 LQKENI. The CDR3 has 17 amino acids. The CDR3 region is CASSPGLADNPGETQYF. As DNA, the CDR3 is TGTGCCAGCTCACCAGGACTAGCGGACAACCCTGGGGAGACCCAGTACTTC.

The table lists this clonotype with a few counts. This CDR3 is CASSLANLRGNGNTIYF. The CDR3 region has the DNA TGTGCCAGCAGCTTAGCGAACCTACGAGGGAATGGAAACACCATATATTTT. The chain uses TRBV7-2 and TRBJ1-3; D unclear. The length of the CDR3 is 17 residues. Germline V lookup: CDR1 SGHTA, CDR2 FQGNSA. V lost 0 bases to trimming and J lost 3 bases, with 15 bases between them.

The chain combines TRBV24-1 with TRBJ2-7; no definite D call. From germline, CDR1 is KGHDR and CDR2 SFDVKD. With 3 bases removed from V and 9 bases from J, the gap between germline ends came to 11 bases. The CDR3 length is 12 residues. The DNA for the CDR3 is TGTGCCACCAGTGATGCGTACCGACGGCAGTACTTC. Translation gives CATSDAYRRQYF.

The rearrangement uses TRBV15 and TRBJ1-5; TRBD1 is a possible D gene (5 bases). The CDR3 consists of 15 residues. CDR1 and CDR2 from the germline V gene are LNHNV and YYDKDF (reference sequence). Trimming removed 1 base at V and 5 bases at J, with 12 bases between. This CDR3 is CATSRAPARDQPQHF. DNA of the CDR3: TGTGCCACCAGCAGAGCCCCTGCCAGGGATCAGCCCCAGCATTTT.

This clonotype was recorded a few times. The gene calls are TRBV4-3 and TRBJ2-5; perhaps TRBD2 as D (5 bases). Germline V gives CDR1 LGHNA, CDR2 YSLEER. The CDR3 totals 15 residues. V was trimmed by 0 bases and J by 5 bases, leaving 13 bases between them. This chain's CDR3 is CASSQERTRGETQYF. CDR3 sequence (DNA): TGCGCCAGCAGCCAAGAACGGACGCGCGGGGAGACCCAGTACTTC.

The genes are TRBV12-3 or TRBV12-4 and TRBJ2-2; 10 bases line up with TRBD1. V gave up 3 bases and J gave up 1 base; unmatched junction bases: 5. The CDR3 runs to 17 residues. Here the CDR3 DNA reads TGTGCCAGCAGTTTGACAGGGGGCGTTTGGAACACCGGGGAGCTGTTTTTT. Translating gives CASSLTGGVWNTGELFF.

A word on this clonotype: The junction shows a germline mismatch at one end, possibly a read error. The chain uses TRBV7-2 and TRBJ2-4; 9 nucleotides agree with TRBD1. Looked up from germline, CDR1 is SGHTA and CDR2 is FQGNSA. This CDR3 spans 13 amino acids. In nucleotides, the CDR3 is TGTGCCAGCAGCTATGACAGGGGGGACATTCAGTGCTTC. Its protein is CASSYDRGDIQCF.

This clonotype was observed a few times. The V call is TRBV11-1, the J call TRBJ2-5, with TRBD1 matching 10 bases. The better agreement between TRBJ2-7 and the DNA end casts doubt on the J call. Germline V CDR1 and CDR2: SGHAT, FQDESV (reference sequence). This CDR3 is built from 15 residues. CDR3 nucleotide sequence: TGTGCCAGCAGCCCGGGACAGGGGAGTAGATACGAGCAGTACTTC. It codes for CASSPGQGSRYEQYF.

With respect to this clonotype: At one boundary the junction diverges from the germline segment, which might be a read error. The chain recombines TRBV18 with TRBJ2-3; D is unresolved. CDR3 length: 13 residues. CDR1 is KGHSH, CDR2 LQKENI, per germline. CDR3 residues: CASSRTQEDTQYF. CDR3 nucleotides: TGTGCCAGTTCACGGACCCAGGAGGATACGCAGTATTTT.

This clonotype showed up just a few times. CDR3 amino acids: CASRDSGTYEQYF. In nucleotides, the CDR3 is TGTGCCAGCAGGGACAGCGGAACCTACGAGCAGTACTTC. The rearrangement uses TRBV27 and TRBJ2-7, with D tentatively TRBD1 (6 bases). CDR3 length equals 13 residues. The V end was cut by 6 bases, the J end by 2 bases, with 11 bases between. The V gene's germline CDR1 is MNHEY and CDR2 SMNVEV (reference sequence).

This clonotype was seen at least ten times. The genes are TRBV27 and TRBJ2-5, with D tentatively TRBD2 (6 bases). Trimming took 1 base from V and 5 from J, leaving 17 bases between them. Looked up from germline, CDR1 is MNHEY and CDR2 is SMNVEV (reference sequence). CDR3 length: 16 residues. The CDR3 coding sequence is TGTGCCAGCAGTTTATACCGGGGACTCAAGGGGGAGACCCAGTACTTC. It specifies CASSLYRGLKGETQYF.

CDR3 in amino acids: CASSPRVARTTEAFF. CDR3 bases: TGTGCCAGCAGTCCCCGGGTCGCCCGGACCACTGAAGCTTTCTTT. The chain links TRBV12-3 or TRBV12-4 to TRBJ1-1; no definite D call. CDR3 size: 15 residues. The V end lost 5 bases, the J end lost 4 bases, and 17 bases lay between the germline ends.

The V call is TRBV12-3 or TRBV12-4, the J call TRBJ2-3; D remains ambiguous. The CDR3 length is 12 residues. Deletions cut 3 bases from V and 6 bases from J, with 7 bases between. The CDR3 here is CASSFFGDTQYF. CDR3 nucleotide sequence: TGTGCCAGCAGTTTCTTTGGGGATACGCAGTATTTT.

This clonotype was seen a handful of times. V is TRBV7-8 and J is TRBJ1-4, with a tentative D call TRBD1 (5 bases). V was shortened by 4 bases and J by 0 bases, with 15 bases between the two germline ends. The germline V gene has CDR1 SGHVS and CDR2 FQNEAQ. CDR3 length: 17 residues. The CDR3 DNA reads TGTGCCAGCAGCTCCGGCTTGGGGGGGGCAACTAATGAAAAACTGTTTTTT. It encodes CASSSGLGGATNEKLFF.

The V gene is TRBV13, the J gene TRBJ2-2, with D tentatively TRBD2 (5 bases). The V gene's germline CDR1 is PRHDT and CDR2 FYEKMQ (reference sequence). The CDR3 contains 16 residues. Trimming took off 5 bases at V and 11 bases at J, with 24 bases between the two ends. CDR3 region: CASSPRLAPIGEELFF. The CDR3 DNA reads TGTGCCAGCAGCCCAAGGCTAGCTCCGATCGGCGAAGAGCTGTTTTTT. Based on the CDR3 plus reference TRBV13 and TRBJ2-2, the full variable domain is AAGVIQSPRHLIKEKRETATLKCYPIPRHDTVYWYQQGPGQDPQFLISFYEKMQSDKGSIPDRFSAQQFSDYHSELNMSSLELGDSALYFCASSPRLAPIGEELFFGEGSRLTVL.

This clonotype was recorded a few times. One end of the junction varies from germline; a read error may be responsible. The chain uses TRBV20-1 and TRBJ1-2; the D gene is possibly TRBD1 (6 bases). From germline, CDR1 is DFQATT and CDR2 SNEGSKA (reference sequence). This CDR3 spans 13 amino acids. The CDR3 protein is CGAYNREQRRYTF. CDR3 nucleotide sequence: TGCGGTGCTTACAACAGGGAACAGAGGCGCTACACCTTC.

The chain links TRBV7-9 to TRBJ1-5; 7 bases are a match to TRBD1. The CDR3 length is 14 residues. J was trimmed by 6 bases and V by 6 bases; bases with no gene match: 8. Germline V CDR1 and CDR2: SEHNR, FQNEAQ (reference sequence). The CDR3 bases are TGTGCCAGCAGTCAGCAGGGGGGGGGTCAGCCCCAGCATTTT. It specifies CASSQQGGGQPQHF.